Below, one TCR beta chain is given with its context. The germline gene is not matched at one end of the junction; a read error may be the cause. The data were obtained in a study of Ad26.COV2.S vaccination and SARS-CoV-2 variants. The CDR3 is 13 amino acids. CDR1 is SNHLY, CDR2 FYNNEI, per germline. Stated treatment: some 19 received Ad26.COV2.S at low or high dose, single or two shots; several received placebo; per-sample allocation not given. Samples were taken on day 63 after the first vaccine or placebo injection. Sequencing used immunoSEQ multiplex PCR; TCRdb keeps in-frame clones, though not all of them. The sample has some 240,000 clones; roughly 87% are singletons.

The sequence derives from a person between 18 and 65 years old who received the Ad26.COV2.S COVID-19 vaccine or a placebo. The sample was peripheral blood, taken in a trial of Ad26.COV2.S vaccine versus placebo. V and J are TRBV2 and TRBJ2-5; D is uncertain. In nucleotides, the CDR3 is TGTGCCAGCAGTCAAGCGTCACAAGAGACCCAGTACTTC. Translation: CASSQASQETQYF.